The 10 T cell receptor beta chains below were found in one sample sequenced in a study of T cells in Graves' hyperthyroidism and ophthalmopathy. Amplification targeted TCR beta CDR3 regions from RNA transcripts. The TCR CDR3 was amplified in a first-round RT-PCR using the HTBI primer set. One entry per CDR3 protein, called by TCRdb with MiXCR from the multiplex PCR reads. This sample has fewer than 900,000 distinct CDR3 sequences, with about 16% found just once. Sequencing was performed on blood. All receptors derive from a man younger than 30 with Graves' hyperthyroidism.

The chain is built from TRBV7-2 and TRBJ1-5; D not resolved. Per germline, CDR1 SGHTA and CDR2 FQGNSA. V was clipped by 7 bases and J by 5 bases, with 15 bases between them. The length of the CDR3 is 14 residues. The CDR3 sequence: CASTDRSGDQPQHF. In DNA form, the CDR3 reads TGTGCCAGCACCGATAGGTCGGGAGATCAGCCCCAGCATTTT.

This clonotype was seen many times. The V gene is TRBV13, the J gene TRBJ2-1; tentatively, D is TRBD2 (5 bases). CDR1 and CDR2 (germline): PRHDT, FYEKMQ (reference sequence). The V and J ends lost 5 bases and 2 bases respectively, with 16 bases between them. The CDR3 length is 16 residues. CDR3 nucleotides: TGTGCCAGCAGCAAACTTCTAGCCCTGACCTACAATGAGCAGTTCTTC. It specifies CASSKLLALTYNEQFF.

The chain carries TRBV18 and TRBJ2-7; D is unclear. V dropped 6 bases and J dropped 5 bases, with 14 bases sitting between them. The CDR3 spans 13 residues. Germline-derived CDR1 and CDR2 are KGHSH and LQKENI. For the CDR3, the DNA is TGTGCCAGCTCCCCTCGGTCAGATCACGAGCAGTACTTC. Protein product: CASSPRSDHEQYF.

At least ten counts were recorded for this clonotype. CDR3 sequence reads: CSASQTAVQETQYF. The CDR3 DNA reads TGCAGTGCTAGTCAGACAGCCGTACAAGAGACCCAGTACTTC. The chain is built from TRBV20-1 and TRBJ2-5; weak D call: TRBD1 (5 bases). The CDR3 is 14 amino acids. Trimming pared 3 bases from V and 2 bases from J, leaving 13 bases between. The germline gives CDR1 DFQATT, CDR2 SNEGSKA (reference sequence).

This clonotype has more than one count but fewer than ten. The chain carries TRBV6-1 and TRBJ2-2; 8 bases are shared with TRBD2. V lost 5 bases and J lost 7; bases outside the gene matches: 15. The CDR3 contains 17 residues. The germline gives CDR1 MNHNS, CDR2 SASEGT. CDR3 nucleotide sequence: TGTGCCAGCAGTCCCGGACTGGCGCGGGAGGCGATCGGGGAGCTGTTTTTT. It is translated as CASSPGLAREAIGELFF.

In DNA form, the CDR3 reads TGTGCCACCAGTGATCGACTAGCGGGAGTCTACGAGCAGTACTTC. This encodes CATSDRLAGVYEQYF. The chain employs TRBV24-1 and TRBJ2-7; 12 nucleotides match TRBD2. The CDR3 runs 15 residues. The ends lost 3 bases at V and 3 bases at J; junction bases unmatched: 2. The germline V gene has CDR1 KGHDR and CDR2 SFDVKD.

The rearrangement links TRBV2 to TRBJ2-3; 11 bases align to TRBD2. The CDR3 spans 16 residues. Germline values: CDR1 SNHLY, CDR2 FYNNEI. J gave up 2 bases and V 4 bases, and 5 bases lay outside the gene matches. The CDR3 sequence is CASSVSSGRFTDTQYF. The CDR3 bases are TGTGCCAGCAGTGTCTCTAGCGGGAGGTTCACAGATACGCAGTATTTT.

This clonotype was seen a few times. The chain recombines TRBV13 with TRBJ2-5; D unresolved. Trimming removed 10 bases at V and 2 bases at J, with 14 bases between. The CDR3 runs 13 residues. The V gene's germline CDR1 is PRHDT and CDR2 FYEKMQ (reference sequence). In DNA form, the CDR3 reads TGTGCCACCGCCTCGGGTCCTCAAGAGACCCAGTACTTC. Translation: CATASGPQETQYF. The whole variable domain, remainder taken from reference TRBV13 and TRBJ2-5, is AAGVIQSPRHLIKEKRETATLKCYPIPRHDTVYWYQQGPGQDPQFLISFYEKMQSDKGSIPDRFSAQQFSDYHSELNMSSLELGDSALYFCATASGPQETQYFGPGTRLLVL.

V is TRBV25-1 and J is TRBJ1-3; 8 bases are a match to TRBD1. V lost 8 bases, J lost 4 bases, and 10 bases stayed unmatched. This CDR3 is 15 amino acids long. The germline V gene encodes CDR1 MGHDK and CDR2 SYGVNS. The CDR3 DNA reads TGTGCCAGCGCCTGGACAGGGCAGATCGGAAACACCATATATTTT. It specifies CASAWTGQIGNTIYF.

This clonotype was counted many times. Written as DNA, the CDR3 is TGTGCCAGCGGGGGAGCGGGGGGGATTATGGACGAGCAGTACTTC. As protein: CASGGAGGIMDEQYF. The genes are TRBV28 and TRBJ2-7; 10 positions agree with TRBD2. Trimming at V came to 8 bases and at J to 5 bases, leaving 12 bases not matched to a gene. This CDR3 has 15 amino acids. Germline CDR1 is MDHEN and CDR2 is SYDVKM. The full variable domain, with the rest looked up from reference TRBV28 and TRBJ2-7, is DVKVTQSSRYLVKRTGEKVFLECVQDMDHENMFWYRQDPGLGLRLIYFSYDVKMKEKGDIPEGYSVSREKKERFSLILESASTNQTSMYLCASGGAGGIMDEQYFGPGTRLTVT.